The TCR beta chain under discussion was sequenced for a study of regulatory T cells in long-lasting Graves disease. Study details: Over 5 years on antithyroid drugs plus positive TSH receptor antibodies marked Graves' disease as persistent.

V was trimmed by 8 bases and J by 2 bases, leaving 13 bases between them. The CDR3 has 14 amino acids. Germline V CDR1 and CDR2: LNHDA, SQIVND (reference sequence). Time point reported: persistent/refractory GD, antithyroid drugs over 5 years with positive TRAb. PBMC RNA was the source of the TCR library. Approximately 9-milliliter peripheral blood samples went into EDTA tubes. Study findings and constraints: A greater number of public clonotypes (approximately 2,500) was shared by persistent patients than by new patients (around 970).

This clonotype was seen more than once but under ten times. Its antigen remains unidentified. Construction of TCR beta libraries relied on iRepertoire HTBI primers and on Arm-PCR targeting CDR3 regions. TCRdb re-analysed the multiplex PCR reads in MiXCR, keeping a single row per CDR3 protein. The sample consists of 350,000 to 500,000 distinct CDR3 sequences, 21% of them appearing once. The sample in question was peripheral blood mononuclear cells (PBMCs), obtained when the disease was refractory, from a patient treated with antithyroid drugs. The chain is built from TRBV19 and TRBJ1-5, with D unclear. The receptor was isolated from a female donor with Graves disease. The chain's CDR3 is CASWAVEGNQPQHF. The CDR3, as DNA: TGTGCCAGTTGGGCAGTCGAAGGCAATCAGCCCCAGCATTTT.